What follows describes a single T cell receptor beta chain. Clones were sequenced by immunoSEQ multiplex PCR, and TCRdb holds only the in-frame ones, with some missing. The sample includes a few hundred thousand clones, around 86% of them seen just once. This specimen belongs to a study of blood T cell repertoires in COVID-19. Overall study: Sites in the United States, Italy and Spain provided acute and convalescent COVID-19 samples. PBMCs, B-cell-depleted T cells, or T cells were the source of the cDNA or gDNA that made up the material.

Input material: peripheral blood. This sequence originates from a woman in her 40s who had recovered from COVID-19.

In nucleotides, the CDR3 is TGTGCCAGCAGGTCCGGGACAATCTATGGCTACACCTTC. Amino acids: CASRSGTIYGYTF. The chain has TRBV12-3 or TRBV12-4 and TRBJ1-2; possibly TRBD1 for D (6 bases). The CDR3 is made up of 13 amino acids. Trimming took 6 bases from V and 4 from J, leaving 12 bases between them.